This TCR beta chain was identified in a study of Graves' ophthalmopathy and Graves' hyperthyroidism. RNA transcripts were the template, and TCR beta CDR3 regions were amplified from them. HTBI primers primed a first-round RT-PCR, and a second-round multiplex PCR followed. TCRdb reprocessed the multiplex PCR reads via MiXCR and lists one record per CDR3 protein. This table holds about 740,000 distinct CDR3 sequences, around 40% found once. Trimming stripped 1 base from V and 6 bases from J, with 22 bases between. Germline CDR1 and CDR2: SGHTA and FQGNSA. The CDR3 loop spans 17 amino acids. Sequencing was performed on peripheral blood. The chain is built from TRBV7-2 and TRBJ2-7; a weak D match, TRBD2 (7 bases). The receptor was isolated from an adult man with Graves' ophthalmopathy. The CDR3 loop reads CASSLEAWGGGVFEQYF. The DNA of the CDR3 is TGTGCCAGCAGCTTAGAGGCGTGGGGAGGGGGTGTTTTCGAGCAGTACTTC.